This T cell receptor (beta chain) derives from a study of shared clonotypes between healthy human individuals. Whole-study context: CD4 naive and memory got three plates each, CD8 naive two, CD8 memory one.

Sorted-subset replicate PCR reactions were performed with about 210 ng DNA, corresponding to tens of thousands of T cell genomes. Profiled with immunoSEQ multiplex PCR; TCRdb holds only in-frame clones, not every one. Of about 2.1 million clones listed, around 93% are singletons. V lost 4 bases to trimming and J lost 5 bases; unmatched junction nucleotides: 7. The CDR3 runs to 15 residues. Per germline, CDR1 MNHEY and CDR2 SVGAGI. Naivety among CD8 cells was defined by CD45RO negativity and positive CCR7 selection, thereby excluding terminally differentiated effector memory CD45RA+ cells. The V gene is TRBV6-5, the J gene TRBJ1-1, with 10 bases aligning to TRBD1. The sample was naive CD8+ T cells from PBMCs. The TCR comes from a young man in good health. Some clones in this sample may be carry-over from other donors' samples. CDR3 in amino acids: CASSSGDRGGTEAFF. CDR3 sequence (DNA): TGTGCCAGCAGTTCCGGGGACAGGGGAGGGACTGAAGCTTTCTTT.